Below, 13 T cell receptor beta chains from the same sample are listed, as sequenced in a study of blood T cell repertoires in COVID-19. The method was immunoSEQ multiplex PCR; TCRdb's version includes in-frame clones alone and lacks a portion of them. The sample contains 200,000 to 250,000 clones, 87% of which appear only once. What was sequenced was peripheral blood. The source is a young woman who had recovered from COVID-19.

The chain is built from TRBV14 and TRBJ2-7, with a possible D match to TRBD2 (5 bases). CDR1 SGHDN and CDR2 FVKESK come from the germline V gene. V was clipped by 2 bases and J by 6 bases, with 11 bases between them. The CDR3 totals 13 residues. The CDR3 DNA reads TGTGCCAGCAGCCAAATAGACCGGGGCGAGCAGTACTTC. Protein: CASSQIDRGEQYF. The full variable domain, rest sourced from reference TRBV14 and TRBJ2-7, is EAGVTQFPSHSVIEKGQTVTLRCDPISGHDNLYWYRRVMGKEIKFLLHFVKESKQDESGMPNNRFLAERTGGTYSTLKVQPAELEDSGVYFCASSQIDRGEQYFGPGTRLTVT.

The rearrangement uses TRBV10-2 and TRBJ2-5, with 8 bases lining up with TRBD2. V shed 2 bases, J shed 5 bases, and the junction held 1 base outside the gene matches. The CDR3 runs 13 residues. Germline V gene data show CDR1 as WSHSY and CDR2 as SAAADI. The CDR3 DNA reads as TGCGCCAGCAGTGAGCGGACTAGCGAGACCCAGTACTTC. Translation: CASSERTSETQYF.

V gene TRBV4-2 combines with J gene TRBJ1-5, with 7 nucleotides matching TRBD1. The V gene end was trimmed by 4 bases and the J gene end by 3 bases; junction bases not matched to a gene: 3. The CDR3 is made up of 14 amino acids. Germline-derived CDR1 and CDR2 are LGHNA and YNFKEQ. CDR3 amino acids: CASSPQGFNQPQHF. For the CDR3, the DNA is TGTGCCAGCAGCCCACAGGGGTTCAATCAGCCCCAGCATTTT.

The chain couples TRBV6-2 or TRBV6-3 to TRBJ2-5, with TRBD1 matching over 9 bases. From germline, CDR1 is MNHEY and CDR2 SVGEGT. Germline trimming cut 2 bases from V and 4 bases from J; bases unmatched to any gene: 14. The CDR3 contains 18 residues. CDR3 in amino acids: CASSYPRAGQGNLETQYF. Written as DNA, the CDR3 is TGTGCCAGCAGTTACCCTAGAGCCGGACAGGGGAATTTAGAGACCCAGTACTTC.

Here the CDR3 DNA reads TGCGCCAGCAGCTTGCGGGGGGCCGGGGAGCAAGCTTTCTTT. Protein sequence: CASSLRGAGEQAFF. This chain uses TRBV5-1 with TRBJ1-1; weak D call: TRBD1 (6 bases). CDR3 length equals 14 residues. Germline V gene lookup returns CDR1 SGHRS and CDR2 YFSETQ. V lost 1 base and J 9 bases, leaving 16 bases between the germline ends.

The chain carries TRBV18 and TRBJ1-1, with 7 nucleotides matching TRBD1. The V gene's germline CDR1 is KGHSH and CDR2 LQKENI. The CDR3 length is 16 residues. After removal of 6 bases from V and 2 bases from J, the junction contained 12 bases not matched to a gene. As DNA, the CDR3 is TGTGCCAGCTCGCCTAATACCGGGACAGCAAACACTGAAGCTTTCTTT. It codes for CASSPNTGTANTEAFF.

The chain carries TRBV2 and TRBJ1-3, with TRBD1 as a possible D gene (6 bases). CDR1 is SNHLY, CDR2 FYNNEI, per germline. Deletions cut 2 bases from V and 3 bases from J, with 14 bases between. CDR3 size: 16 residues. The CDR3 here is CASSEPWTAYGNTIYF. The CDR3 DNA is TGTGCCAGCAGTGAACCATGGACAGCCTATGGAAACACCATATATTTT.

This clone has just a few counts. V usage is TRBV4-1 and J usage is TRBJ2-7; tentative D call: TRBD2 (6 bases). The CDR3 has 15 residues. The germline CDR1 and CDR2 sequences are MGHRA and YSYEKL. V was pared by 2 bases and J by 4 bases, with 15 bases between. Here the CDR3 reads CASSQHKTSLYEQYF. The CDR3 DNA reads TGCGCCAGCAGCCAACACAAGACTAGTCTTTACGAGCAGTACTTC.

The V and J genes are TRBV2 and TRBJ1-2, with 9 bases aligning to TRBD1. The trim removed 6 bases at V and 4 bases at J, leaving 6 bases unmatched. Germline V CDR1 and CDR2: SNHLY, FYNNEI. CDR3 size: 14 residues. The DNA of the CDR3 is TGTGCCAGCAGCAACCTGGGACAGGGCTATGGCTACACCTTC. It translates to CASSNLGQGYGYTF.

This clone was found once. The chain joins TRBV28 to TRBJ2-7; TRBD2 aligns across 8 bases. V trimming: 3 bases; J trimming: 4 bases; junction bases outside the gene matches: 5. There are 14 residues in the CDR3. Germline CDR1 reads MDHEN; CDR2 reads SYDVKM. The CDR3 here is CASSFYTGGYEQYF. In DNA form, the CDR3 reads TGTGCCAGCAGTTTTTACACGGGAGGGTACGAGCAGTACTTC.

The J gene is TRBJ2-3, the V gene TRBV27, with TRBD2 as a possible D gene (5 bases). The CDR3 covers 13 residues. Looked up from germline, CDR1 is MNHEY and CDR2 is SMNVEV (reference sequence). V lost 3 bases to trimming and J lost 6 bases, with 10 bases between them. CDR3 nucleotide sequence: TGTGCCAGCAGTTTGGGTCGGAGGGATACGCAGTATTTT. Translated, it gives CASSLGRRDTQYF.

V is TRBV27 and J is TRBJ2-7; 9 bases fit TRBD1. The germline V gene encodes CDR1 MNHEY and CDR2 SMNVEV (reference sequence). The length of the CDR3 is 15 residues. The junction had 12 bases not matched to a gene; V was cut back by 8 bases and J by 4 bases. CDR3 sequence reads: CASCATGTGRYEQYF. CDR3 nucleotides: TGTGCCAGCTGTGCGACCGGGACAGGGAGGTACGAGCAGTACTTC.

The genes are TRBV29-1 and TRBJ2-1; 9 bases fit TRBD2. Per germline, CDR1 SQVTM and CDR2 ANQGSEA. V lost 8 bases, J lost 8 bases, and 10 bases stayed unmatched. The CDR3 is 13 amino acids. This CDR3 is CSSGTSSIYEQFF. The CDR3 bases are TGCAGCTCCGGGACTAGCTCTATCTATGAGCAGTTCTTC.